The 26 T cell receptor beta chains presented below share a single source sample, sequenced in a study of blood T cells in healthy people across ages (dated by TCRdb to the mid-2010s). Preparation of the library involved 5' RACE. TCRdb names Illumina HiSeq 2500 as the instrument used. A second PCR of roughly 7 to 11 cycles was performed with a sample-barcoded 5' primer and a J-beta primer mix. The public reads were reprocessed in TCRdb via fastp at Q25 and MiXCR, keeping in-frame beta chains. Rows are unified per CDR3 protein, each entry keeping the most common DNA and genes. The sample data list 1.5 million to 2 million distinct CDR3 sequences, and 25% to 30% of these were observed just once. The leading ten clones occupy 7% to 9% of the sample. Input material: blood. The receptor set was obtained from a woman younger than 45 in good health.

This clonotype was seen repeatedly, ten times or more. The rearrangement joins TRBV28 to TRBJ2-4, with TRBD1 as a possible D gene (6 bases). Trimming removed 4 bases at V and 1 base at J, with 8 bases between. Germline V CDR1 and CDR2: MDHEN, SYDVKM. The CDR3 loop spans 14 amino acids. CDR3 residues: CASSSQGAKNIQYF. The CDR3 DNA reads as TGTGCCAGCAGTTCGCAGGGGGCCAAAAACATTCAGTACTTC.

This clonotype was found once. A read error is possible here, since a much larger clone lies one base away. The rearrangement links TRBV5-1 to TRBJ2-1; the D is unclear. The ends were cut back, 4 bases at V and 0 bases at J, with 11 bases in the middle. CDR3 size: 15 residues. The germline gives CDR1 SGHRS, CDR2 YFSETQ. The CDR3 DNA is TGCGCCAGCAGCATGGAAGGGCCCTCCTACAATGAGCAGTTCTTC. It codes for CASSMEGPSYNEQFF.

Concerning this clonotype: The missing conserved phenylalanine or tryptophan at the end of this CDR3 makes a read error likely. V is TRBV5-1 and J is TRBJ2-7; TRBD1 aligns across 8 bases. The J segment lost 5 bases and the V segment lost 4 bases, leaving 2 bases of the junction unmatched. This CDR3 has 12 residues. CDR1 and CDR2 (germline): SGHRS, YFSETQ. This chain's CDR3 is CASSTQGDEQYL. The CDR3 DNA is TGCGCCAGCAGCACACAGGGGGACGAGCAGTACTTA.

CDR3 nucleotide sequence: TGTGCCAGCAAGCCGACAATAAAACAGGGAAAGGAGAAGACTGAAGCTTTCTTT. This sequence encodes CASKPTIKQGKEKTEAFF. The chain couples TRBV7-9 to TRBJ1-1; tentatively, D is TRBD1 (6 bases). CDR3 length: 18 residues. Germline V gene sequence: CDR1 SEHNR, CDR2 FQNEAQ (reference sequence). The V and J ends lost 7 bases and 5 bases respectively, with 29 bases between them.

Details on this clonotype: This could be a read error, since a much larger clone is one nucleotide away. This CDR3 reads CASSYSLLAKNIQFF. CDR3 nucleotides: TGTGCCAGCAGTTACTCTTTGTTAGCCAAAAACATTCAGTTCTTC. The chain couples TRBV6-5 to TRBJ2-1, with D unresolved. The CDR3 is made up of 15 amino acids. CDR1 and CDR2 from the germline V gene are MNHEY and SVGAGI. Trimming pared 0 bases from V and 13 bases from J, leaving 19 bases between.

The chain is built from TRBV21-1 and TRBJ2-7; no DNA check was done on the table's D call, TRBD1. TRBV21-1 is described as a pseudogene. The CDR3 consists of 14 residues. In nucleotides, the CDR3 is TGTGCCAACAGCAGCTGGGACAGGGGGAAAGAGCAGTACTTC. Translation gives CANSSWDRGKEQYF.

The chain joins TRBV27 to TRBJ2-1; TRBD2 is a possible D gene (6 bases). Trimming took off 5 bases at V and 10 bases at J, with 15 bases between the two ends. CDR1 and CDR2 (germline): MNHEY, SMNVEV (reference sequence). This CDR3 is built from 13 residues. In DNA, the CDR3 is TGTGCCAGCAGTCCTCGGGGGTGGGGGGAGCAGTTCTTC. Its protein is CASSPRGWGEQFF.

This clonotype has only a few counts. The V call is TRBV27, the J call TRBJ1-5; unclear D gene. Between the trimmed V and J ends, which lost 0 bases and 0 bases, there was a span of 6 bases. CDR3 length equals 15 residues. CDR1 and CDR2 (germline): MNHEY, SMNVEV (reference sequence). The CDR3 bases are TGTGCCAGCAGTTTATCGCATAATAGCAATCAGCCCCAGCATTTT. The encoded protein is CASSLSHNSNQPQHF.

As for this clonotype: An end of the junction differs from the germline gene, which may be a read error. V usage is TRBV7-9 and J usage is TRBJ2-1; possible D gene TRBD1, 5 bases. The CDR3 totals 15 residues. Germline V gene lookup returns CDR1 SEHNR and CDR2 FQNEAQ (reference sequence). The CDR3 coding sequence is TGTGCCAGCAGCTTGTTGTCACAGGTAGTGGATGAACAGTTCTTC. As protein: CASSLLSQVVDEQFF.

This clonotype appeared a few times. Sequence at one end of the junction differs from germline and may be a read error. The genes are TRBV6-1 and TRBJ1-5; D unclear. This CDR3 spans 15 amino acids. Germline values: CDR1 MNHNS, CDR2 SASEGT. The CDR3 bases are TGTGCCAGCAGTGTAAGGGATCCTAGCTATCAGCCCCAGCATTTT. Encoded protein: CASSVRDPSYQPQHF.

The rearrangement uses TRBV10-3 and TRBJ2-5; D gene unclear. Trimming removed 0 bases at V and 5 bases at J, with 16 bases between. The germline V gene encodes CDR1 ENHRY and CDR2 SYGVKD. This CDR3 contains 16 residues. The CDR3 loop is CAISESMTVGRETQYF. In DNA form, the CDR3 reads TGTGCCATCAGTGAGTCGATGACTGTCGGACGGGAGACCCAGTACTTC.

The chain uses TRBV12-3 or TRBV12-4 and TRBJ2-1, with D possibly TRBD1 on 6 matching bases. V lost 7 bases, J lost 5 bases, and 21 bases lay in between. CDR3 length: 16 residues. The CDR3 nucleotides are TGTGCCAGCACCCAGACAGGCCAATTCGTAAACAATGAGCAGTTCTTC. Encoded protein: CASTQTGQFVNNEQFF.

V usage is TRBV6-5 and J usage is TRBJ1-1; possibly TRBD1 for D (6 bases). The germline CDR1 and CDR2 sequences are MNHEY and SVGAGI. There are 15 residues in the CDR3. Trimming pared 6 bases from V and 1 base from J, leaving 15 bases between. The CDR3 DNA reads as TGTGCCAGCAGATTCTCAGGGGTTGCGAACACTGAAGCTTTCTTT. It yields the protein CASRFSGVANTEAFF.

This clonotype has a count of ten or more. The rearrangement uses TRBV20-1 and TRBJ2-1; D gene uncertain. Trimming took 0 bases from V and 4 from J, leaving 7 bases between them. CDR1 is DFQATT and CDR2 is SNEGSKA in the germline V gene (reference sequence). The CDR3 spans 13 residues. The CDR3: CSARETAYNEQFF. CDR3 nucleotides: TGCAGTGCTAGAGAAACGGCATACAATGAGCAGTTCTTC.

The chain recombines TRBV7-9 with TRBJ2-3; possibly TRBD1 for D (5 bases). The J call may be mistaken, given a closer DNA end match to TRBJ1-5. Per the germline V gene, CDR1 is SEHNR and CDR2 is FQNEAQ (reference sequence). This CDR3 spans 17 amino acids. CDR3 in amino acids: CASSLRSGTSATDTQHF. In DNA form, the CDR3 reads TGTGCCAGCAGCTTAAGGTCCGGGACTAGCGCCACAGATACGCAGCATTTT.

The chain combines TRBV7-2 with TRBJ1-1; maybe TRBD1 (6 bases). The V gene's germline CDR1 is SGHTA and CDR2 FQGNSA. With 5 bases removed from V and 0 bases from J, the gap between germline ends came to 13 bases. CDR3 length: 15 amino acids. DNA of the CDR3: TGTGCCAGCAGCACCGGACAGACCTTGAACACTGAAGCTTTCTTT. Amino acid sequence: CASSTGQTLNTEAFF.

Details on this clonotype: A much more abundant neighbour one base away suggests this may be a read error. V is TRBV6-1 and J is TRBJ1-2; 10 bases are a match to TRBD1. CDR3 length equals 18 residues. V lost 4 bases and J lost 1; bases outside the gene matches: 12. Germline V CDR1 and CDR2: MNHNS, SASEGT. The CDR3 is CASSGMTGGEGVNYGYTF. The CDR3 nucleotides are TGTGCCAGCAGTGGAATGACAGGGGGCGAAGGAGTTAACTATGGCTACACCTTC.

The chain links TRBV20-1 to TRBJ1-5; TRBD1 is a possible D gene (6 bases). V lost 2 bases and J lost 2, with 16 bases in between. The germline V gene encodes CDR1 DFQATT and CDR2 SNEGSKA (reference sequence). The CDR3 is 16 amino acids. The CDR3 sequence is CSARHARGVGNQPQHF. The CDR3 DNA is TGCAGTGCTAGACATGCCAGGGGAGTGGGCAATCAGCCCCAGCATTTT.

V gene TRBV28 combines with J gene TRBJ2-5, with 9 bases fitting TRBD2. After removal of 6 bases from V and 3 bases from J, the junction contained 17 bases not matched to a gene. The CDR3 sequence is 18 residues long. Germline CDR1 reads MDHEN; CDR2 reads SYDVKM. CDR3 region: CASSLRGVERGDKETQYF. CDR3 bases: TGTGCCAGCAGCCTCCGCGGGGTAGAGCGGGGGGATAAAGAGACCCAGTACTTC.

This clonotype occurred many times. The J gene is TRBJ1-2, the V gene TRBV29-1, with TRBD1 identical over 9 bases. Germline V gives CDR1 SQVTM, CDR2 ANQGSEA. V trimming: 5 bases; J trimming: 7 bases; junction bases outside the gene matches: 5. The CDR3 is 12 amino acids. CDR3 sequence (DNA): TGCAGCGTTACAGGGGGCGCGAGTGGCTACACCTTC. This translates into CSVTGGASGYTF. The variable domain in full, with the rest retrieved from reference TRBV29-1 and TRBJ1-2, is SAVISQKPSRDICQRGTSLTIQCQVDSQVTMMFWYRQQPGQSLTLIATANQGSEATYESGFVIDKFPISRPNLTFSTLTVSNMSPEDSSIYLCSVTGGASGYTFGSGTRLTVV.

The V gene is TRBV5-5, the J gene TRBJ2-1; 7 bases match TRBD1. The CDR3 covers 14 residues. V dropped 2 bases and J dropped 5; count of bases not matched to a gene: 4. Germline V gene data show CDR1 as SGHKS and CDR2 as YYEKEE (reference sequence). The CDR3 here is CASSFRTGNNEQFF. DNA for the CDR3: TGTGCCAGCAGCTTTCGGACAGGAAACAATGAGCAGTTCTTC.

This clonotype was seen a handful of times. V is TRBV28 and J is TRBJ2-3; D call uncertain. V was pared by 4 bases and J by 0 bases, with 5 bases between. Germline-derived CDR1 and CDR2 are MDHEN and SYDVKM. CDR3 length: 13 residues. DNA of the CDR3: TGTGCCAGCAGTTGGCTCAGCACAGATACGCAGTATTTT. Translating it yields CASSWLSTDTQYF.

This chain links TRBV24-1 with TRBJ2-5, with D possibly being TRBD2 (6 bases). V gave up 3 bases and J gave up 4 bases, with 14 bases separating them. Germline V gene lookup returns CDR1 KGHDR and CDR2 SFDVKD. The CDR3 extends over 15 amino acids. CDR3 nucleotide sequence: TGTGCCACCAGTGATCGGTGGAGGGCTCGAGAGACCCAGTACTTC. This encodes CATSDRWRARETQYF.

This clonotype appeared a few times. The chain links TRBV6-5 to TRBJ2-3, with a possible D match to TRBD1 (6 bases). Trimming removed 4 bases at V and 0 bases at J, with 11 bases between. The germline V gene has CDR1 MNHEY and CDR2 SVGAGI. The CDR3 has 15 residues. CDR3 DNA: TGTGCCAGCAGTTTAGGGACATTTAGCACAGATACGCAGTATTTT. It encodes CASSLGTFSTDTQYF.

This clonotype has just a few counts. The chain joins TRBV6-5 to TRBJ2-2; D is ambiguous. Germline assignment: CDR1 MNHEY and CDR2 SVGAGI. V shed 2 bases and J shed 4 bases, with 17 bases lying between them. This CDR3 region has 17 residues. Here the CDR3 DNA reads TGTGCCAGCAGTTACGGGGTCTGGGATGGAACCACCGGGGAGCTGTTTTTT. Its protein product is CASSYGVWDGTTGELFF.

The chain uses TRBV5-4 and TRBJ2-7; 9 bases are shared with TRBD2. The length of the CDR3 is 17 residues. Germline V gene data show CDR1 as SGHNT and CDR2 as YYREEE (reference sequence). V lost 2 bases, J lost 0 bases, and 9 bases stayed unmatched. In DNA form, the CDR3 reads TGTGCCAGCAGCTTCCCTCCCGGGACTAGCCTCTCCTACGAGCAGTACTTC. Protein: CASSFPPGTSLSYEQYF.